The 13 T cell receptor beta chains below were found in one sample sequenced in a study of beta chain features in type 1 diabetes. As every portion of the isolated RNA was reverse transcribed, the sequencing read expressed TCRB transcripts. Using immunoSEQ multiplex PCR, the repertoire was profiled, and TCRdb retains in-frame clones only, with some absent. The sample carries about 110,000 clones, about 40% recorded once. The sample taken for sequencing was stem cell memory CD4+ T cells from blood. All receptors come from a woman aged 18-35 years in good health.

The CDR3 DNA reads as TGTGCCAGCAGCTTAACGGCGGGGGCGGATATGACTTTCTTT. Translated: CASSLTAGADMTFF. The chain combines TRBV7-3 with TRBJ1-1, with TRBD1 as a possible D gene (6 bases). Trimming shortened V by 0 bases and J by 12 bases, and 17 bases separated the two germline ends. The CDR3 totals 14 residues. Germline V gene lookup returns CDR1 SGHTA and CDR2 FQGTGA. The variable domain in full, completed from reference TRBV7-3 and TRBJ1-1, reads GAGVSQTPSNKVTEKGKYVELRCDPISGHTALYWYRQSLGQGPEFLIYFQGTGAADDSGLPNDRFFAVRPEGSVSTLKIQRTERGDSAVYLCASSLTAGADMTFFGQGTRLTVV.

The chain recombines TRBV7-9 with TRBJ2-7; 9 bases are shared with TRBD2. V lost 5 bases to trimming and J lost 2 bases; unmatched junction nucleotides: 7. The V gene's germline CDR1 is SEHNR and CDR2 FQNEAQ (reference sequence). The CDR3 runs 15 residues. CDR3 loop: CASSQAGGDTYEQYF. CDR3 bases: TGTGCCAGCAGCCAGGCGGGGGGGGACACCTACGAGCAGTACTTC.

The chain carries TRBV6-1 and TRBJ2-1; perhaps TRBD2 as D (5 bases). V gave up 8 bases and J gave up 0 bases, with 11 bases separating them. CDR1 and CDR2 (germline): MNHNS, SASEGT. The CDR3 totals 14 residues. CDR3 nucleotide sequence: TGTGCCAGCGGGCGGACTTCCTCCTACAATGAGCAGTTCTTC. Its protein is CASGRTSSYNEQFF.

The rearrangement links TRBV25-1 to TRBJ2-5; no definite D call. CDR1 MGHDK and CDR2 SYGVNS come from the germline V gene. The CDR3 has 14 residues. V lost 3 bases to trimming and J lost 0 bases, with 8 bases between them. The DNA for the CDR3 is TGTGCCAGCAGTGATAGAGTGTACCAAGAGACCCAGTACTTC. This sequence encodes CASSDRVYQETQYF.

The rearrangement uses TRBV7-6 and TRBJ2-1; 7 positions agree with TRBD2. Per germline, CDR1 SGHVS and CDR2 FNYEAQ. This CDR3 is built from 20 residues. V shed 2 bases and J 9 bases; nucleotides not matched to a gene: 25. CDR3: CASSLRPRRIAGPQWVEQFF. The CDR3 DNA sequence: TGTGCCAGCAGCTTAAGGCCCAGGAGGATAGCGGGTCCACAGTGGGTTGAGCAGTTCTTC.

In its sample, this clone was seen a few times. The chain joins TRBV5-6 to TRBJ1-1; D is ambiguous. Germline V lookup: CDR1 SGHDT, CDR2 YYEEEE. The CDR3 runs 12 residues. The V gene lost 2 bases and the J gene lost 4 bases, with 6 bases spanning the gap. The CDR3 region is CASSFLSTEAFF. The CDR3 coding sequence is TGTGCCAGCAGCTTCCTCTCCACTGAAGCTTTCTTT.

The gene calls are TRBV12-5 and TRBJ1-1, with 11 bases matching TRBD1. V shed 0 bases, J shed 6 bases, and the junction held 9 bases outside the gene matches. Germline V gene lookup returns CDR1 LGHNT and CDR2 FRNRAP. CDR3 length: 17 residues. The CDR3 region has the DNA TGTGCTAGTGGTTTGGTACTGGCCCCGGGACAGGGGGCTGAAGCTTTCTTT. Translating it yields CASGLVLAPGQGAEAFF.

The rearrangement uses TRBV27 and TRBJ2-7; 8 bases agree with TRBD2. With 5 bases clipped from V and 3 bases from J, the junction kept 9 bases outside the gene matches. This CDR3 is built from 15 residues. In germline, CDR1 is MNHEY, CDR2 SMNVEV (reference sequence). The CDR3 DNA reads TGTGCCAGCAGTCCTCTCCCACTAGCGGACTACGAGCAGTACTTC. This encodes CASSPLPLADYEQYF.

V usage is TRBV6-5 and J usage is TRBJ2-5; maybe TRBD2 (6 bases). This CDR3 contains 13 residues. The germline V gene encodes CDR1 MNHEY and CDR2 SVGAGI. V was trimmed by 6 bases and J by 5 bases, leaving 13 bases between them. Here the CDR3 reads CASSGGAGETQYF. The CDR3, as DNA: TGTGCCAGCAGCGGAGGGGCGGGGGAGACCCAGTACTTC.

This rearrangement joins TRBV9 to TRBJ2-2; 12 bases are a match to TRBD2. The CDR3 length is 16 residues. Germline assignment: CDR1 SGDLS and CDR2 YYNGEE. The V and J ends lost 0 bases and 6 bases, in that order; junction bases with no gene match: 3. CDR3 bases: TGTGCCAGCAGCGTAGTTCTAGCGGGAGGGCCCGGGGAGCTGTTTTTT. This encodes CASSVVLAGGPGELFF.

This chain uses TRBV5-1 with TRBJ2-5; TRBD2 matches at 11 bases. The junction had 13 bases not matched to a gene; V was cut back by 0 bases and J by 0 bases. Germline V gives CDR1 SGHRS, CDR2 YFSETQ. This CDR3 spans 20 amino acids. Here the CDR3 reads CASSLGGTSGVGMYQETQYF. Here the CDR3 DNA reads TGCGCCAGCAGCTTGGGGGGGACTAGCGGTGTCGGTATGTACCAAGAGACCCAGTACTTC. Full variable domain (remainder filled in from reference TRBV5-1 and TRBJ2-5): KAGVTQTPRYLIKTRGQQVTLSCSPISGHRSVSWYQQTPGQGLQFLFEYFSETQRNKGNFPGRFSGRQFSNSRSEMNVSTLELGDSALYLCASSLGGTSGVGMYQETQYFGPGTRLLVL.

The chain has TRBV9 and TRBJ2-5; unclear D gene. The end of the DNA is better explained by TRBJ2-7, so the J call may be wrong. Germline CDR1 and CDR2: SGDLS and YYNGEE. CDR3 length: 14 amino acids. The CDR3 region has the DNA TGTGCCAGCAGCGTAGATACTTTCTCCTACGAGCAGTACTTC. This translates into CASSVDTFSYEQYF.

This clone was found a few times. The rearrangement uses TRBV19 and TRBJ2-7; D not certain. V lost 6 bases to trimming and J lost 3 bases, with 6 bases between them. This CDR3 is 11 amino acids long. CDR1 and CDR2 from the germline V gene are LNHDA and SQIVND (reference sequence). CDR3 loop: CASSHYYEQYF. CDR3 in DNA: TGTGCCAGTAGCCACTACTACGAGCAGTACTTC.